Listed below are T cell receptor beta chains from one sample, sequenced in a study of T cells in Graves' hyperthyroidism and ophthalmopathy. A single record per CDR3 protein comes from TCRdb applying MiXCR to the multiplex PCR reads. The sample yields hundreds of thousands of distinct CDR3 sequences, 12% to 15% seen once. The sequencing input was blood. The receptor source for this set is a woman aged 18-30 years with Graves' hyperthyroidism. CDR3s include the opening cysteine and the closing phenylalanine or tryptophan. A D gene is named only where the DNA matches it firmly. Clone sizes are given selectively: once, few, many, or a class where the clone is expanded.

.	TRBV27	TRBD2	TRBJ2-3	TGTGCCAGCAGTTTGGTGGGACTAGCGGGGCTCACAGATACGCAGTATTTT	CASSLVGLAGLTDTQYF
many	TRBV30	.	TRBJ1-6	TGTGCCTGGGTAGATCAAGAGGCTGAGGTTAATTCACCCCTCCACTTT	CAWVDQEAEVNSPLHF
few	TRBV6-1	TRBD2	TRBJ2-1	TGTGCCAGCACCCGCGGGGGGGACCCCTATGAGCAGTTCTTC	CASTRGGDPYEQFF
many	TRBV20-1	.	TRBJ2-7	TGCAGTGCTAGAGATGACAGAAGATACGAGCAGTACTTC	CSARDDRRYEQYF
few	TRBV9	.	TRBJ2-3	TGTGCCAGCAGCAACTCCCGACAGGCCTTCGAAGATACGCAGTATTTT	CASSNSRQAFEDTQYF
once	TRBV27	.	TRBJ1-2	TGTGCCAGCAGTTTATTCGGGGGCGCGAACTATGGCTACACCTTC	CASSLFGGANYGYTF
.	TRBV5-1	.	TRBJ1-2	TGCGCCAGCAGCTTGGGGGCCCAGGGCCATGGCTACACCTTC	CASSLGAQGHGYTF
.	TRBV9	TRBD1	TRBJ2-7	TGTGCCAGCAGCGCCTTCGACAGGGGAATCTACGAGCAGTACTTC	CASSAFDRGIYEQYF
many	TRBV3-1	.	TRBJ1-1	TGTGCCAGCAGCCAATTACGAGGGACGAACACTGAAGCTTTCTTT	CASSQLRGTNTEAFF
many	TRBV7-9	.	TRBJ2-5	TGTGCCAGCAGCTCACTAATTCGGGAGACCCAGTACTTC	CASSSLIRETQYF
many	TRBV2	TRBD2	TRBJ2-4	TGTGCCAGCACTAGCGGCTCCTCCAAAAACATTCAGTACTTC	CASTSGSSKNIQYF
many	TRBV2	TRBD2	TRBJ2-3	TGTGCCAGCTGGCTCGGGAGGATCACAGATACGCAGTATTTT	CASWLGRITDTQYF
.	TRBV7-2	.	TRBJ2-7	TGTGCCAGCAGCTTACAAACGGGAGAAGCCTACGAGCAGTACTTC	CASSLQTGEAYEQYF
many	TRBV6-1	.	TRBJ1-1	TGTGCCAGCAGTGGGGACCCAGCCGGCACTGAAGCTTTCTTT	CASSGDPAGTEAFF
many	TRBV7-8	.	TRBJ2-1	TGTGCCAGCAGCTTAGTTGAAAATCTGAGCTCCTACAATGAGCAGTTCTTC	CASSLVENLSSYNEQFF
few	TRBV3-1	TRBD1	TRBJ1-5	TGTGCCAGTTCACAGGGGTATGGCAATCAGCCCCAGCATTTT	CASSQGYGNQPQHF
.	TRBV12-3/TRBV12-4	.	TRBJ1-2	TGTGCCAGCAGACTTGGACCTAACTATGGCTACACCTTC	CASRLGPNYGYTF
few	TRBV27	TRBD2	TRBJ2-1	TGTGCCAGCAGTATAGCGGGGCGGGAGTACAATGAGCAGTTCTTC	CASSIAGREYNEQFF
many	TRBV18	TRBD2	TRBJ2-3	TGTGCCAGCTCACCTACTAGCGGAGTCACAGATACGCAGTATTTT	CASSPTSGVTDTQYF
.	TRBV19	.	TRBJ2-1	TGTGCCAGTAGTATAGGTGAAGCCTACAATGAGCAGTTCTTC	CASSIGEAYNEQFF